This T cell receptor (beta chain) was observed in a study of T cell clusters in autoimmune cytopenias. The study's findings and limits: Primary autoimmune cytopenia patients appeared to lack physiological T cell clusters present in healthy donors. TRB repertoire shifts in secondary cytopenia and chronic lymphocytic leukemia mostly reflected lymphoma, not autoimmunity.

Germline CDR1 and CDR2: ENHRY and SYGVKD. The CDR3 loop spans 16 amino acids. By frequency, this clonotype is medium-sized. Its specificity is unknown. One tube held mixed TRB-A and TRB-B primer pools for touch-down PCR. TCRdb reanalyzed the multiplex PCR reads and collapses them to one entry per CDR3 protein, without DNA. The specimen's table records some 1,800 distinct CDR3 sequences. TRB amplification used approximately 250 ng of peripheral blood genomic DNA. V usage is TRBV10-3 and J usage is TRBJ2-1; the TCRdb call, TRBD1, lacks DNA for checking. The source of this sequence is a human donor with an autoimmune cytopenia or autoimmune hepatitis (not recorded which). The sample consisted of peripheral blood. This CDR3 is CAISEPDRAAYNEQFF.